Following are 30 T cell receptor beta chains from one sample sequenced in a study of T cell responses to AZD1222 COVID-19 vaccine. The protocol was immunoSEQ multiplex PCR, while the TCRdb copy is restricted to in-frame clones and leaves out a portion. The sample yields approximately 150,000 clones, just over 90% seen once. Sequences were derived from peripheral blood, sampled 28 days after the second AZD1222 dose. All receptors derive from an adult who received the AZD1222 COVID-19 vaccine.

The chain is built from TRBV3-1 (or the pseudogene TRBV3-2) and TRBJ2-5; 13 bases agree with TRBD2. With V trimmed by 6 bases and J by 4 bases, 8 bases remained unmatched. Germline CDR1 LGHDT, CDR2 YNNKEL (reference sequence). The CDR3 totals 16 residues. The CDR3 loop reads CASSGTSGAMGETQYF. As DNA, the CDR3 is TGTGCCAGCAGTGGGACTAGCGGGGCCATGGGAGAGACCCAGTACTTC.

The rearrangement links TRBV24-1 to TRBJ2-1; D may correspond to TRBD1 or TRBD2 (6 bases each). V shed 0 bases and J shed 5 bases, with 10 bases lying between them. From germline, CDR1 is KGHDR and CDR2 SFDVKD. CDR3 length: 15 residues. CDR3 sequence (DNA): TGTGCCACCAGTGATTTGCGGGGGCTAGACAATGAGCAGTTCTTC. Amino acid sequence: CATSDLRGLDNEQFF.

The rearrangement links TRBV9 to TRBJ2-3; 11 nucleotides align to TRBD2. V shed 0 bases, J shed 0 bases, and the junction held 0 bases outside the gene matches. Germline V CDR1 and CDR2: SGDLS, YYNGEE. CDR3 length equals 16 residues. CDR3 loop: CASSVGTSGSTDTQYF. The CDR3 coding sequence is TGTGCCAGCAGCGTAGGGACTAGCGGGAGCACAGATACGCAGTATTTT.

The chain recombines TRBV5-4 with TRBJ1-2; TRBD1 is a possible D gene (6 bases). The CDR3 spans 15 residues. Trimming cost V 2 bases and J 4 bases, with 15 bases left between them. Germline CDR1 is SGHNT and CDR2 is YYREEE (reference sequence). Here the CDR3 DNA reads TGTGCCAGCAGCTTAGAGCCTGGACAGTTCTATGGCTACACCTTC. It codes for CASSLEPGQFYGYTF.

The rearrangement uses TRBV5-4 and TRBJ2-1, with TRBD1 matching over 7 bases. The V gene's germline CDR1 is SGHNT and CDR2 YYREEE (reference sequence). This CDR3 is 15 amino acids long. V lost 0 bases to trimming and J lost 4 bases; unmatched junction nucleotides: 4. CDR3 bases: TGTGCCAGCAGCTTGGGACAGGGCTCATACAATGAGCAGTTCTTC. This translates into CASSLGQGSYNEQFF.

This chain links TRBV18 with TRBJ1-6; 7 bases map to TRBD1. Losses at the gene ends were 1 base for V and 8 bases for J; bases not matched to a gene: 5. The length of the CDR3 is 15 residues. The V gene's germline CDR1 is KGHSH and CDR2 LQKENI. The CDR3 nucleotides read TGTGCCAGCTCACCACGGCGCAGGGGGGATTCACCCCTCCACTTT. This gives the protein CASSPRRRGDSPLHF. The full variable domain, in which reference TRBV18 and TRBJ1-6 provide the parts outside the CDR3, is NAGVMQNPRHLVRRRGQEARLRCSPMKGHSHVYWYRQLPEEGLKFMVYLQKENIIDESGMPKERFSAEFPKEGPSILRIQQVVRGDSAAYFCASSPRRRGDSPLHFGNGTRLTVT.

The chain uses TRBV14 and TRBJ2-1; 7 nucleotides match TRBD2. Germline CDR1 SGHDN, CDR2 FVKESK. The CDR3 runs to 14 residues. V lost 1 base and J lost 14; bases outside the gene matches: 11. The CDR3 region has the DNA TGTGCCAGCAGCCAAGTGGGTTTGGGGGGGAGTAAGTTCTTC. This sequence encodes CASSQVGLGGSKFF.

This chain joins TRBV5-1 and TRBJ2-7; the match to TRBD2 covers 12 bases. CDR3 size: 15 residues. Germline V CDR1 and CDR2: SGHRS, YFSETQ. The V segment lost 2 bases and the J segment 5 bases; nucleotides outside the gene matches: 5. CDR3 nucleotides: TGCGCCAGCAGCTTAATAGGACTAGCGGGGAACGAGCAGTACTTC. Protein sequence: CASSLIGLAGNEQYF.

This clone was detected once. This sequence joins TRBV18 and TRBJ1-1; 11 bases are a match to TRBD1. This CDR3 spans 15 amino acids. Per the germline V gene, CDR1 is KGHSH and CDR2 is LQKENI. The V and J ends lost 5 bases and 5 bases, in that order; junction bases with no gene match: 7. Here the CDR3 DNA reads TGTGCCAGCTCATACGGGACAGGGGGAGATACTGAAGCTTTCTTT. Translation: CASSYGTGGDTEAFF.

The chain has TRBV7-9 and TRBJ1-3, with a possible D match to TRBD1 (5 bases). The CDR3 contains 14 residues. V dropped 3 bases and J dropped 2 bases, with 8 bases sitting between them. Germline V lookup: CDR1 SEHNR, CDR2 FQNEAQ (reference sequence). The CDR3 here is CASSLRGPGNTIYF. The CDR3 nucleotides read TGTGCCAGCAGCTTGAGGGGCCCTGGAAACACCATATATTTT.

This chain connects TRBV2 to TRBJ2-7; 7 positions match TRBD1. V dropped 7 bases and J dropped 6; count of bases not matched to a gene: 12. CDR1 and CDR2 (germline): SNHLY, FYNNEI. The CDR3 is 14 residues long. CDR3 nucleotides: TGTGCCAGCAAAGAGAACAGGGGATTCCTCGAGCAGTACTTC. Its translation is CASKENRGFLEQYF.

The V call is TRBV12-3 or TRBV12-4, the J call TRBJ2-1, with D unclear. The CDR3 runs to 11 residues. Trimming removed 2 bases from V and 7 bases from J, with 3 bases in between. This chain's CDR3 is CASSLINEQFF. CDR3 sequence (DNA): TGTGCCAGCAGTTTAATAAATGAGCAGTTCTTC.

The chain joins TRBV13 to TRBJ2-3, with D possibly matching TRBD2 (5 bases). The CDR3 runs 14 residues. Trimming left V 5 bases short and J 3 bases short, with 12 bases between. Germline CDR1 and CDR2: PRHDT and FYEKMQ (reference sequence). CDR3 sequence (DNA): TGTGCCAGCAGCGAGCTAGGGAGAACAGATACGCAGTATTTT. This encodes CASSELGRTDTQYF.

The J gene is TRBJ2-7, the V gene TRBV6-1; tentatively, D is TRBD1 or TRBD2 (5 bases each). The CDR3 loop spans 13 amino acids. V was shortened by 3 bases and J by 12 bases, with 18 bases between the two germline ends. Germline V gene data show CDR1 as MNHNS and CDR2 as SASEGT. The CDR3 region has the DNA TGTGCCAGCAGTGAGCTTGGTGGACAACTAGGGTACTTC. This translates into CASSELGGQLGYF.

This CDR3 is CASSQGRTEAFF. CDR3 nucleotides: TGTGCCAGCAGCCAAGGACGCACTGAAGCTTTCTTT. The V and J genes are TRBV3-1 (or the pseudogene TRBV3-2) and TRBJ1-1, with no clear D. Deletions cut 1 base from V and 4 bases from J, with 4 bases between. The CDR3 runs 12 residues. Per the germline V gene, CDR1 is LGHDT and CDR2 is YNNKEL (reference sequence).

The V gene is TRBV7-2, the J gene TRBJ1-1; the match to TRBD1 covers 9 bases. Germline loops: CDR1 SGHTA, CDR2 FQGNSA. CDR3 length: 15 residues. Unmatched junction bases numbered 1, after V lost 1 base and J lost 1 base. The CDR3 DNA sequence: TGTGCCAGCAGCTTAGGGGACAGGGCGAACACTGAAGCTTTCTTT. Translating gives CASSLGDRANTEAFF. The entire variable domain, with the rest obtained from reference TRBV7-2 and TRBJ1-1, is as follows: GAGVSQSPSNKVTEKGKDVELRCDPISGHTALYWYRQSLGQGLEFLIYFQGNSAPDKSGLPSDRFSAERTGGSVSTLTIQRTQQEDSAVYLCASSLGDRANTEAFFGQGTRLTVV.

The CDR3 protein is CASSQSDRGPGLAPGDSYEQYF. The CDR3 DNA follows: TGCGCCAGCAGTCAATCGGACAGGGGACCGGGACTAGCGCCTGGGGACTCCTACGAGCAGTACTTC. The gene calls are TRBV23-1 and TRBJ2-7, with D perhaps TRBD2 (10 bases). TRBV23-1 is classed as an ORF, of uncertain function. The V and J ends lost 0 bases and 0 bases respectively, with 30 bases between them. The CDR3 covers 22 residues.

The J gene is TRBJ2-7, the V gene TRBV27, with 8 positions matching TRBD2. Looked up from germline, CDR1 is MNHEY and CDR2 is SMNVEV (reference sequence). V lost 5 bases, J lost 3 bases, and 12 bases stayed unmatched. This CDR3 comprises 16 residues. The CDR3 loop is CASSPAGGETYYEQYF. DNA of the CDR3: TGTGCCAGCAGTCCGGCCGGGGGGGAGACGTACTACGAGCAGTACTTC.

The chain joins TRBV9 to TRBJ2-1; D might be TRBD2 (6 bases). The germline gives CDR1 SGDLS, CDR2 YYNGEE. The CDR3 contains 15 residues. V lost 4 bases and J 2 bases, leaving 13 bases between the germline ends. CDR3 sequence reads: CASSTRGGAYNEQFF. CDR3 nucleotide sequence: TGTGCCAGCAGCACACGTGGAGGGGCCTACAATGAGCAGTTCTTC. The entire variable domain, with the rest obtained from reference TRBV9 and TRBJ2-1, is as follows: DSGVTQTPKHLITATGQRVTLRCSPRSGDLSVYWYQQSLDQGLQFLIQYYNGEERAKGNILERFSAQQFPDLHSELNLSSLELGDSALYFCASSTRGGAYNEQFFGPGTRLTVL.

This rearrangement joins TRBV3-1 (or the pseudogene TRBV3-2) to TRBJ1-2; unclear D gene. CDR1 and CDR2 from the germline V gene are LGHDT and YNNKEL (reference sequence). This CDR3 contains 15 residues. With 6 bases removed from V and 0 bases from J, the gap between germline ends came to 14 bases. In DNA, the CDR3 is TGTGCCAGCAGGAATTCCGACACCTCTAACTATGGCTACACCTTC. Protein: CASRNSDTSNYGYTF.

The rearrangement uses TRBV19 and TRBJ2-5; D is undetermined. The CDR3 is 11 amino acids. From germline, CDR1 is LNHDA and CDR2 SQIVND (reference sequence). Between the trimmed V and J ends, which lost 3 bases and 5 bases, there was a span of 4 bases. The CDR3 region is CASSIRETQYF. The CDR3 bases are TGTGCCAGTAGTATCCGGGAGACCCAGTACTTC.

V and J are TRBV5-1 and TRBJ1-2; D call uncertain. The V and J ends lost 0 bases and 8 bases respectively, with 14 bases between them. The CDR3 length is 14 residues. Germline V gene sequence: CDR1 SGHRS, CDR2 YFSETQ. This chain's CDR3 is CASSLEHPVGGYTF. CDR3 coding DNA: TGCGCCAGCAGCTTGGAACACCCGGTAGGCGGCTACACCTTC.

This clone is a singleton in its sample. V is TRBV5-6 and J is TRBJ2-1; possible D gene TRBD2, 6 bases. V shed 0 bases and J shed 5 bases, with 15 bases lying between them. Germline V lookup: CDR1 SGHDT, CDR2 YYEEEE. The CDR3 is made up of 16 amino acids. DNA of the CDR3: TGTGCCAGCAGCTTGGCCGGCCAGGGAGGACACAATGAGCAGTTCTTC. Its protein product is CASSLAGQGGHNEQFF. The full variable domain, its missing parts supplied by reference TRBV5-6 and TRBJ2-1, is DAGVTQSPTHLIKTRGQQVTLRCSPKSGHDTVSWYQQALGQGPQFIFQYYEEEERQRGNFPDRFSGHQFPNYSSELNVNALLLGDSALYLCASSLAGQGGHNEQFFGPGTRLTVL.

This sequence joins TRBV6-5 and TRBJ1-2; tentative D call: TRBD1 (5 bases). CDR3 size: 13 residues. The germline V gene encodes CDR1 MNHEY and CDR2 SVGAGI. V was trimmed by 2 bases and J by 4 bases, leaving 8 bases between them. CDR3 nucleotide sequence: TGTGCCAGCAGTTACCCGGGGACCTATGGCTACACCTTC. Its protein is CASSYPGTYGYTF.

The chain recombines TRBV12-3 or TRBV12-4 with TRBJ2-7; 7 positions match TRBD1. Losses at the gene ends were 6 bases for V and 1 base for J; bases not matched to a gene: 0. The length of the CDR3 is 12 residues. The DNA of the CDR3 is TGTGCCAGCAGACAGGGGTCCTACGAGCAGTACTTC. It specifies CASRQGSYEQYF.

The CDR3 sequence is CASSFRTTYEQYF. The CDR3 DNA sequence: TGCGCCAGCAGCTTCCGGACAACCTACGAGCAGTACTTC. The chain has TRBV5-1 and TRBJ2-7; D is possibly TRBD1 (5 bases). The CDR3 extends over 13 amino acids. Deletions cut 2 bases from V and 2 bases from J, with 8 bases between. Germline V lookup: CDR1 SGHRS, CDR2 YFSETQ. The complete variable domain, with remaining parts taken from reference TRBV5-1 and TRBJ2-7, reads KAGVTQTPRYLIKTRGQQVTLSCSPISGHRSVSWYQQTPGQGLQFLFEYFSETQRNKGNFPGRFSGRQFSNSRSEMNVSTLELGDSALYLCASSFRTTYEQYFGPGTRLTVT.

This chain joins TRBV6-6 and TRBJ1-2, with unresolved D. The CDR3 loop spans 11 amino acids. From germline, CDR1 is MNHNY and CDR2 SVGAGI (reference sequence). V was shortened by 2 bases and J by 6 bases, with 4 bases between the two germline ends. In DNA, the CDR3 is TGTGCCAGCAGTTACAGCGATGGCTACACCTTC. Amino acids: CASSYSDGYTF.

The J gene is TRBJ2-6, the V gene TRBV27; TRBD1 agrees at 10 bases. There are 18 residues in the CDR3. J gave up 0 bases and V 7 bases, and 9 bases lay outside the gene matches. Germline assignment: CDR1 MNHEY and CDR2 SMNVEV (reference sequence). The CDR3 coding sequence is TGTGCCAGCAAGTTAGTGGGACAGGGGTTCTCTGGGGCCAACGTCCTGACTTTC. Translating it yields CASKLVGQGFSGANVLTF.

The chain carries TRBV2 and TRBJ2-1; D might be TRBD1 or TRBD2, each matching 6 bases. CDR1 and CDR2 from the germline V gene are SNHLY and FYNNEI. V lost 4 bases, J lost 7 bases, and 20 bases lay in between. CDR3 length: 16 amino acids. This CDR3 is CASSGFGGPTRNEQFF. CDR3 DNA: TGTGCCAGCAGTGGCTTTGGGGGGCCGACGAGGAATGAGCAGTTCTTC.

The chain joins TRBV19 to TRBJ2-5; TRBD1 aligns across 9 bases. The CDR3 spans 15 residues. CDR1 is LNHDA, CDR2 SQIVND, per germline (reference sequence). J was trimmed by 5 bases and V by 1 base; bases with no gene match: 5. The CDR3 DNA sequence: TGTGCCAGTAGTATAGGGACAGGGGCGGGGGAGACCCAGTACTTC. Its protein is CASSIGTGAGETQYF.